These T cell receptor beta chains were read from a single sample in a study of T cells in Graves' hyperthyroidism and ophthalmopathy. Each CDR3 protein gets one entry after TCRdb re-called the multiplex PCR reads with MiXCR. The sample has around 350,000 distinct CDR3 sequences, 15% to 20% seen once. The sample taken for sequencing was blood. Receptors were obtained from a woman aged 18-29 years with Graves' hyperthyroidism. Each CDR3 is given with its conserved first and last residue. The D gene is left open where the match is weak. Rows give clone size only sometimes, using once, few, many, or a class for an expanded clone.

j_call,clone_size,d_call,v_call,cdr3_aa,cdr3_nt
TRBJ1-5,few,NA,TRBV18,CASSHRDSNQPQHF,TGTGCCAGCTCCCACCGGGATAGCAATCAGCCCCAGCATTTT
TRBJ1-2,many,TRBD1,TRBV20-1,CSARGTGFYGYTF,TGCAGTGCTAGAGGGACAGGGTTTTATGGCTACACCTTC
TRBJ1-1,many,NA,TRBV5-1,CASRKDRVNKMNTEAFF,TGCGCCAGCAGAAAAGACAGAGTTAATAAGATGAACACTGAAGCTTTCTTT
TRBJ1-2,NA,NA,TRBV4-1,CASSQTIRGSYGYTF,TGCGCCAGCAGCCAAACAATCAGGGGTAGCTATGGCTACACCTTC
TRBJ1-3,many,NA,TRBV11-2,CASSLNAANTIYF,TGTGCCAGCAGCTTGAATGCGGCCAACACCATATATTTT
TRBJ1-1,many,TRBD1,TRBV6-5,CASSYSGTGEGEAFF,TGTGCCAGCAGTTACTCCGGGACAGGGGAAGGTGAAGCTTTCTTT
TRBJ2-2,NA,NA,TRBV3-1,CASTNMNTGELFF,TGTGCCAGCACTAACATGAACACCGGGGAGCTGTTTTTT
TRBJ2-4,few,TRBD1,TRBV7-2,CASSLSQGANIQYF,TGTGCCAGCAGCTTATCACAGGGGGCAAACATTCAGTACTTC
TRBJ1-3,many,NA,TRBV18,CASSLDRSGNTIYF,TGTGCCAGCTCCCTGGACCGCTCTGGAAACACCATATATTTT
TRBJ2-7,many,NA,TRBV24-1,CATSDPTEASYEQYF,TGTGCCACCAGTGATCCGACAGAAGCAAGCTACGAGCAGTACTTC
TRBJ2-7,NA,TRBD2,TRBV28,CASSPRLARSYEQYF,TGTGCCAGCAGTCCCCGACTAGCGAGGAGTTACGAGCAGTACTTC
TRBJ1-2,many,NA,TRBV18,CASSPPGMDGYTF,TGTGCCAGCTCACCCCCGGGTATGGATGGCTACACCTTC
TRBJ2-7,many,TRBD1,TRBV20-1,CSAKATTGSSSYEQYF,TGCAGTGCAAAGGCCACGACAGGGTCCAGCTCCTACGAGCAGTACTTC
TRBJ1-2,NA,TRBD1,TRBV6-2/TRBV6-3,CASRQGARGYTF,TGTGCCAGCAGACAGGGGGCCCGCGGCTACACCTTC
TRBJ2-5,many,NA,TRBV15,CATSRTAQETQYF,TGTGCCACCAGCCGGACAGCCCAAGAGACCCAGTACTTC
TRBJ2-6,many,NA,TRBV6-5,CASSYDGSGANVLTF,TGTGCCAGCAGTTACGATGGGTCTGGGGCCAACGTCCTGACTTTC
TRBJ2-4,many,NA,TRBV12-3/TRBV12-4,CASRMDLAKNIQYF,TGTGCCAGCAGAATGGATCTAGCCAAAAACATTCAGTACTTC
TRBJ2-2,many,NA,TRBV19,CASSIRSRYSGELFF,TGTGCCAGTAGTATCCGCTCCAGGTATTCTGGGGAGCTGTTTTTT
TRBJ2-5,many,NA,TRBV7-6,CASSPLGRRSQETQYF,TGTGCCAGCAGCCCCCTAGGCCGTCGGAGCCAAGAGACCCAGTACTTC
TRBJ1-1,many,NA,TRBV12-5,CASGLGRGDTEAFF,TGTGCTAGTGGTTTGGGCAGGGGTGACACTGAAGCTTTCTTT
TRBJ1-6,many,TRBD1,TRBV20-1,CSARGNRGSSPLHF,TGCAGTGCTAGAGGGAACAGGGGCAGTTCACCCCTCCACTTT
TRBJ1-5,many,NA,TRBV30,CAWSAAYSNQPQHF,TGTGCCTGGAGCGCGGCGTATAGCAATCAGCCCCAGCATTTT
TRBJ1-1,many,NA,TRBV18,CASSPQVENTEAFF,TGTGCCAGCTCACCACAGGTGGAGAACACTGAAGCTTTCTTT
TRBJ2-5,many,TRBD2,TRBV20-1,CSASLLAGTETQYF,TGCAGTGCTAGTCTCCTAGCGGGGACTGAGACCCAGTACTTC
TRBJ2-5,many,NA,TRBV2,CASSESRKETQYF,TGTGCCAGCAGTGAAAGCCGGAAAGAGACCCAGTACTTC
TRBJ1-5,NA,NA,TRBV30,CAWSVYGAQPQHF,TGTGCCTGGAGTGTATATGGCGCACAGCCCCAGCATTTT
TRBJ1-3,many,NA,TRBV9,CASSAQGTGNTIYF,TGTGCCAGCAGCGCGCAGGGTACTGGAAACACCATATATTTT
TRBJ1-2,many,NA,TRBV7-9,CASTLSGGSDYGYTF,TGTGCCAGCACCCTTAGTGGGGGGTCTGACTATGGCTACACCTTC
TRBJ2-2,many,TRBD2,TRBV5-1,CASSWDYRGELFF,TGCGCCAGCAGCTGGGACTATCGCGGGGAGCTGTTTTTT
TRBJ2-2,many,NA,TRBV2,CASSDYGSTGELFF,TGTGCCAGCAGTGACTACGGGAGCACCGGGGAGCTGTTTTTT
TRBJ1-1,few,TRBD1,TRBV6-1,CASSETGVVEAFF,TGTGCCAGCAGCGAGACAGGGGTTGTTGAAGCTTTCTTT